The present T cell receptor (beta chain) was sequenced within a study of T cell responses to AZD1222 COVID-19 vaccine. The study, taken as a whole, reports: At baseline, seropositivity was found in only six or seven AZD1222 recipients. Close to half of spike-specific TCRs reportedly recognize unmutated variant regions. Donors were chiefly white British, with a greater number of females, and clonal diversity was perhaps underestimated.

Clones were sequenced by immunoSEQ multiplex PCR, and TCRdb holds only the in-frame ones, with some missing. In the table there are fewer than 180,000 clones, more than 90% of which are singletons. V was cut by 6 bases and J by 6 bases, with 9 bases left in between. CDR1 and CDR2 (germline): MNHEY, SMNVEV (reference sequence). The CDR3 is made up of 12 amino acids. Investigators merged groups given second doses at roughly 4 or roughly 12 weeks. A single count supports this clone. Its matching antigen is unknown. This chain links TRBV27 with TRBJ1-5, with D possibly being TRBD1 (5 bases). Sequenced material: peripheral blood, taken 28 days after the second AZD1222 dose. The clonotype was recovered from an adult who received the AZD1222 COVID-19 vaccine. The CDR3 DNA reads TGTGCCAGCAGCCCCCAGGGTCAGCCCCAGCATTTT. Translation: CASSPQGQPQHF.